The T cell receptor (beta chain) under discussion was sequenced for a study of Graves' ophthalmopathy and Graves' hyperthyroidism (dated by TCRdb to about 2018). Looking at the study overall: Peripheral blood was collected at initial diagnosis, prior to any treatment. Following sample collection, hyperthyroidism patients were given methimazole at a starting dose of 30 mg daily, and ophthalmopathy patients were given high-dose intravenous methylprednisolone. In total, approximately 130 blood samples were TCR-sequenced: fewer than 50 ophthalmopathy, some 75 hyperthyroidism and approximately 17 hyperthyroidism-to-ophthalmopathy patients. The study used TCR beta repertoire signatures to distinguish Graves' ophthalmopathy from Graves' hyperthyroidism and to predict progression to ophthalmopathy. To explore V-J signatures that distinguish ophthalmopathy from hyperthyroidism, a discovery set of 100 patients was enrolled, made up of more than 40 with ophthalmopathy and 57 with stable hyperthyroidism. An independent validation cohort was composed of some 19 hyperthyroidism patients and around 15 patients who later progressed from hyperthyroidism to ophthalmopathy. In about 6 hyperthyroidism patients, the T-cell repertoire of thyroid tissue was compared with the T-cell repertoire of blood.

Study-wide findings and limitations: The 13-signature model separated ophthalmopathy from stable hyperthyroidism with 85% to 90% sensitivity and around 84% specificity in cross-validation, and 80%/75% in the test set. Among expanded thyroid clonotypes with frequency above 0.001, most also showed up in blood, which suggests that blood repertoires may reflect the thyroid immune response. Sample size was not statistically predetermined, and group allocation was not concealed from the investigators. In validation, the model predicted ophthalmopathy progression with about 71% sensitivity and approximately 72% specificity; 12 predicted patients were CT-confirmed with GO in a median of about 7.1 months.

From cysteine to phenylalanine, the CDR3 is 14 amino acids long. CDR3 DNA only is kept here, 42 bases in frame from base 1. The germline V gene provides CDR1 MRHNA and CDR2 SNTAGT. Between the V and J ends, shortened by 3 bases and 0 bases respectively, the junction contains 5 bases. For repertoire sequencing, TCR beta CDR3 regions were amplified from RNA transcripts. The first round was an RT-PCR using HTBI primers with the Qiagen OneStep RT-PCR kit, and this first round was followed by a second-round multiplex PCR, then size selection and purification. The libraries underwent paired-end sequencing with 100 bp reads on an Illumina HiSeq2000. The study's own analysis went as follows. SOAPnuke was used to process the reads, throwing out any read that had adapters, had uncalled bases, had a mean Phred below 15, or lacked an exact constant-primer or identifier match. COPE v1.2.5 was used to merge high-quality paired reads. Each unique nucleotide sequence was treated as a clonotype, and MiTCR v1.1 was used to align the clonotypes to the IMGT TRB V, D and J references. The analysis was limited to V-J combinations with a frequency above 0.0001, which together covered 99.2% of the repertoires. A TCR clonal expansion and chaos score per V-J combination was defined as the ratio of F50 clonal expansion to chaos observed in the TCRdist matrix. Welch's t-statistics and random forest were used to narrow the features down to more than 10 V-J combinations, which were then fed into a naive Bayes classifier. The Morisita-Horn index was used to measure how similar the thyroid and blood repertoires were. The public reads were quality trimmed at Q25 with fastp and then assembled into clones with MiXCR by TCRdb, keeping productive beta chains. Here each entry gathers all rows of one CDR3 protein and keeps the most common genes and DNA. TCRdb's processing, not the authors', yielded these V and J calls. The sample table holds hundreds of thousands of distinct CDR3 sequences, of which 40% were seen once. Jointly, the top ten make up 44% of the sample.

Patients with ophthalmopathy had moderately to severely active disease, with a Clinical Activity Score of 3 or more, a NOSPECS grade of 4 or more, and a disease duration of less than 3 months. Anyone with other autoimmune diseases, uncontrolled infections, pregnancy or lactation was excluded from the study. Clinical symptoms, serum thyroxine, TRAb, thyroid ultrasound and orbital computed tomography formed the basis of the diagnosis. PBMCs were isolated from about 9 ml of fresh peripheral blood by Ficoll-Paque density gradient centrifugation. Total RNA was extracted using Trizol reagent, and RNA quality was checked on an Agilent 2100 Bioanalyzer. This clonotype came up a few times. The clone's antigen remains unknown. One base away there is no much larger clone; base qualities are not given.

The chain is assembled from TRBV6-4 and TRBJ1-4; no confident D gene assignment can be made. This receptor was taken from an adult man with Graves' ophthalmopathy. The sequencing input was peripheral blood. The bases are TGTGCCAGCAGTGAAGAGACAACTAATGAAAAACTGTTTTTT. Its protein product is CASSEETTNEKLFF.